This T cell receptor (beta chain) stems from a study of blood T cell repertoires in COVID-19. The CDR3 is 14 amino acids. Germline values: CDR1 SGHTA, CDR2 FQGNSA. The J segment lost 3 bases and the V segment lost 2 bases, leaving 2 bases of the junction unmatched. Profiled with immunoSEQ multiplex PCR; TCRdb holds only in-frame clones, not every one. The sample has about 410,000 clones, around 91% seen once. This clone showed up just once. This chain uses TRBV7-2 with TRBJ1-1; 8 bases are shared with TRBD1. Sequenced input: peripheral blood. This receptor was obtained from a middle-aged woman with COVID-19, enrolled during active disease. This CDR3 reads CASSLQGADTEAFF. The CDR3, as DNA: TGTGCCAGCAGCTTACAGGGGGCAGACACTGAAGCTTTCTTT.